This TCR beta chain was identified during a study of blood T cell repertoires in COVID-19. Study information: T cells, B-cell-depleted T cells, or PBMCs supplied cDNA or gDNA.

Per the study methods: Cell counts per sample came from amplifying reference gene primers. Assay used: immunoSEQ multiplex PCR; TCRdb lists only in-frame clones, some missing. V and J calls and clone size are given by that table; D and trimming were obtained from the DNA. Of approximately 230,000 clones in the sample, around 86% are singletons; the top ten hold more than 1.5%. Germline CDR1 and CDR2: MNHEY and SMNVEV (reference sequence). Trimming stripped 10 bases from V and 7 bases from J, with 26 bases between. The CDR3 loop spans 16 amino acids. Adults between roughly 18 and 95 years of age took part from 24 US areas. Categorization into cohorts depended on clinical history that participants reported.

The V call is TRBV27, the J call TRBJ2-1; D perhaps matches TRBD1 (5 bases). The source material was PBMCs or T cells enriched from blood (not recorded which). The TCR comes from a man aged 40-55 years who had recovered from COVID-19. CDR3 nucleotides: TGTGCCACCGTCGCTTATACGGACAATCCTAAAAATGAGCAGTTCTTC. Its protein is CATVAYTDNPKNEQFF.